The next 9 T cell receptor beta chains were all read from a single sample in a study of CD8 T cells in ankylosing spondylitis. These TCRs are of unknown antigen specificity. TCRdb reprocessed the 5' RACE reads with MiXCR, giving one entry per CDR3 protein. The sample includes roughly 370,000 distinct CDR3 sequences, around 24% of them seen just once. Study-wide findings and caveats: Seemingly characteristic of ankylosing spondylitis blood was a TCR beta motif consisting of about 8 highly homologous variants.

Input material: blood, either unsorted or a sorted T cell fraction (not recorded which). The receptors stem from a male donor with ankylosing spondylitis.

This clonotype was seen more than once but under ten times. V and J are TRBV6-1 and TRBJ2-2, with a possible D match to TRBD2 (6 bases). The germline gives CDR1 MNHNS, CDR2 SASEGT. Between the trimmed V and J ends, which lost 8 bases and 0 bases, there was a span of 16 bases. This CDR3 contains 16 residues. CDR3 in amino acids: CASVGPGVTNTGELFF. CDR3 nucleotide sequence: TGTGCCAGCGTGGGCCCGGGGGTGACGAACACCGGGGAGCTGTTTTTT.

This clonotype has only a few counts. This sequence joins TRBV6-1 and TRBJ1-6; 9 nucleotides agree with TRBD1. In germline, CDR1 is MNHNS, CDR2 SASEGT. The V segment lost 6 bases and the J segment 5 bases; nucleotides outside the gene matches: 2. The CDR3 has 14 residues. The chain's CDR3 is CASSRQGDNSPLHF. CDR3 sequence (DNA): TGTGCCAGCAGCCGACAGGGGGATAATTCACCCCTCCACTTT.

This clonotype has more than one count but fewer than ten. At one boundary the junction diverges from the germline segment, which might be a read error. The chain joins TRBV3-1 to TRBJ2-7; 7 nucleotides agree with TRBD2. CDR3 length: 10 residues. Germline V gene data show CDR1 as LGHDT and CDR2 as YNNKEL (reference sequence). The CDR3 here is CASSQEGLDF. Here the CDR3 DNA reads TGTGCCAGCAGCCAGGAAGGACTAGACTTC.

There are many counts of this clonotype. This chain connects TRBV12-3 or TRBV12-4 to TRBJ2-7; the match to TRBD1 covers 7 bases. The J segment lost 3 bases and the V segment lost 4 bases, leaving 6 bases of the junction unmatched. CDR3 size: 14 residues. In DNA, the CDR3 is TGTGCCAGCAGTTACCGGGACAGATACTACGAGCAGTACTTC. It is translated as CASSYRDRYYEQYF.

CDR3 coding DNA: TGCGCCAGCAGTCGAGGACAGTCCGGCTACTACAATGAGCAGTTCTTC. It yields the protein CASSRGQSGYYNEQFF. The chain has TRBV23-1 and TRBJ2-1; possible D gene TRBD1, 6 bases. TRBV23-1 is identified as an open reading frame with a role that is uncertain. The CDR3 sequence is 16 residues long. Trimming removed 4 bases at V and 3 bases at J, with 16 bases between.

V gene TRBV29-1 combines with J gene TRBJ1-1, with 7 bases lining up with TRBD1. Germline CDR1 and CDR2: SQVTM and ANQGSEA. This CDR3 spans 13 amino acids. After removal of 7 bases from V and 3 bases from J, the junction contained 8 bases not matched to a gene. The CDR3 reads CSGRTGGDTEAFF. The CDR3 nucleotides are TGCAGCGGGCGGACAGGCGGGGACACTGAAGCTTTCTTT.

The chain joins TRBV20-1 to TRBJ2-5; 8 nucleotides line up with TRBD2. CDR1 is DFQATT, CDR2 SNEGSKA, per germline (reference sequence). Germline trimming cut 4 bases from V and 4 bases from J; bases unmatched to any gene: 14. The CDR3 is 16 residues long. This chain's CDR3 is CSAIAASGSPLETQYF. CDR3 in DNA: TGCAGTGCTATCGCCGCGAGCGGGAGTCCTCTAGAGACCCAGTACTTC.

This clonotype was counted between two and nine times. The rearrangement uses TRBV20-1 and TRBJ2-1, with 8 nucleotides matching TRBD1. The CDR3 totals 13 residues. V gave up 7 bases and J gave up 2 bases; unmatched junction bases: 4. Per germline, CDR1 DFQATT and CDR2 SNEGSKA (reference sequence). CDR3 DNA: TGCAGTGGGCTGGACAGGGCCTACAATGAGCAGTTCTTC. It yields the protein CSGLDRAYNEQFF.

This clonotype has more than one count but fewer than ten. The chain employs TRBV5-6 and TRBJ2-7; D possibly corresponds to TRBD1 (6 bases). The CDR3 is 12 amino acids. Germline loops: CDR1 SGHDT, CDR2 YYEEEE. V dropped 6 bases and J dropped 2 bases, with 9 bases sitting between them. The DNA of the CDR3 is TGTGCCAGCAATTCAGGGGCCTACGAGCAGTACTTC. Its translation: CASNSGAYEQYF.